Listed here are 4 T cell receptor beta chains from one sample, sequenced in a study of a mutant IDH1 vaccine in newly diagnosed glioma. No antigen is known for these receptors. The data were produced by immunoSEQ multiplex PCR, yet TCRdb's version contains in-frame clones alone and is incomplete. The profile shows 88,000 or so clones, 85% of them singletons. As to time point: week 23, last vaccination. The vaccine gave 300 ug of a 20-mer mutant IDH1 peptide subcutaneously per dose. The specimen comprised PBMCs, sampled from a glioma patient whose treatment included an IDH1 peptide vaccine. The receptors were sampled from a man under 40 with glioma. Some clones in this sample may be carry-over from other donors' samples.

This clone was seen a single time. The chain recombines TRBV4-1 with TRBJ2-7; 9 bases match TRBD2. The CDR3 length is 15 residues. With 0 bases clipped from V and 5 bases from J, the junction kept 5 bases outside the gene matches. CDR1 and CDR2 from the germline V gene are MGHRA and YSYEKL. In DNA, the CDR3 is TGCGCCAGCAGCCAAGATACAGTAGCGGGAGACGAGCAGTACTTC. Protein sequence: CASSQDTVAGDEQYF.

This clone was observed a single time. J is TRBJ2-7 and V is TRBV4-1; D might be TRBD1 or TRBD2, each matching 5 bases. The germline V gene has CDR1 MGHRA and CDR2 YSYEKL. Trimming removed 4 bases at V and 3 bases at J, with 19 bases between. The CDR3 extends over 16 amino acids. The CDR3: CASSPSAGRGGYEQYF. The CDR3 nucleotides are TGCGCCAGCAGCCCCTCGGCAGGGAGAGGTGGCTACGAGCAGTACTTC.

V and J are TRBV7-9 and TRBJ1-2; 12 positions agree with TRBD1. J was trimmed by 5 bases and V by 4 bases; bases with no gene match: 17. The CDR3 length is 19 residues. Germline V CDR1 and CDR2: SEHNR, FQNEAQ (reference sequence). This chain's CDR3 is CASSSFTGQGASSGYGYTF. For the CDR3, the DNA is TGTGCCAGCAGCTCGTTTACGGGACAGGGGGCCTCAAGTGGATATGGCTACACCTTC.

This clone was observed a few times. This CDR3 reads CASSKRTSGGLNEQYF. In DNA form, the CDR3 reads TGTGCCAGTAGTAAACGGACTAGCGGGGGTTTGAACGAGCAGTACTTC. The chain couples TRBV19 to TRBJ2-7; TRBD2 aligns across 13 bases. Germline-derived CDR1 and CDR2 are LNHDA and SQIVND (reference sequence). Trimming at V came to 4 bases and at J to 5 bases, leaving 8 bases not matched to a gene. This CDR3 is built from 16 residues.